This TCR beta chain was sequenced during a study of blood T cell repertoires in COVID-19. Study-level information: Sources were T cells, B-cell-depleted T cells, or PBMCs; the material itself was cDNA or gDNA.

Study processing details: Researchers report that nucleated cell counts were estimated from reference gene primer amplification. Profiling relied on immunoSEQ multiplex PCR, and the TCRdb table lists in-frame clones only, not all of them. The V and J calls and the clone size are those of that table, but D and trimming were determined from the DNA. The sample lists tens of thousands of clones, around 82% occurring once. The sequence was obtained from a woman aged 60-70 years with acute or convalescent COVID-19. Material: peripheral blood.

The CDR3 DNA is TGTGCCTGGAATATCGCCGGCTATGGCTACACCTTC. It is translated as CAWNIAGYGYTF. This chain uses TRBV30 with TRBJ1-2; D gene unclear. CDR1 GTSNPN and CDR2 SVGIG come from the germline V gene (reference sequence). This CDR3 spans 12 amino acids. V lost 4 bases, J lost 4 bases, and 10 bases lay in between.